The 25 T cell receptor beta chains given below trace back to one sample, sequenced in a study of patients and donors after allogeneic stem cell transplantation. TCRdb itself ran the RT-PCR reads through MiXCR, one entry per CDR3 protein. The table shows 400,000 to 500,000 distinct CDR3 sequences, with roughly 17% occurring only once. Sequencing was performed on blood, either unsorted or a sorted T cell fraction (not recorded which). These receptors originate from a human donor who was either an allogeneic HSCT recipient or a stem cell or donor lymphocyte infusion donor (not recorded which). It is not recorded whose cells these are; they may come from a transplant donor.

The table lists this clonotype with a few counts. The chain recombines TRBV10-3 with TRBJ1-1; 10 bases align to TRBD1. The CDR3 extends over 15 amino acids. V dropped 1 base and J dropped 5; count of bases not matched to a gene: 4. Germline lookup yields CDR1 ENHRY and CDR2 SYGVKD. CDR3 nucleotides: TGTGCCATCAGTGAGTACAGGGACAGGGGAACTGAAGCTTTCTTT. Its translation is CAISEYRDRGTEAFF.

In this sample, this clonotype turned up a few times. For the CDR3, the DNA is TGTGCCAGCAGCTCAGCCGCAGTAAATCAGCCCCAGCATTTT. The encoded protein is CASSSAAVNQPQHF. This sequence joins TRBV7-8 and TRBJ1-5; D is unresolved. Germline CDR1 is SGHVS and CDR2 is FQNEAQ. The CDR3 length is 14 residues. V was cut by 4 bases and J by 4 bases, with 11 bases left in between. The full variable domain, its missing parts supplied by reference TRBV7-8 and TRBJ1-5, is GAGVSQSPRYKVAKRGQDVALRCDPISGHVSLFWYQQALGQGPEFLTYFQNEAQLDKSGLPSDRFFAERPEGSVSTLKIQRTQQEDSAVYLCASSSAAVNQPQHFGDGTRLSIL.

The chain joins TRBV12-3 or TRBV12-4 to TRBJ1-5; 12 bases are a match to TRBD1. This CDR3 has 14 residues. Trimming cost V 6 bases and J 7 bases; bases outside gene matches: 4. CDR3 region: CASSGTGGRQPQHF. DNA for the CDR3: TGTGCCAGCAGCGGGACAGGGGGCAGGCAGCCCCAGCATTTT.

This clonotype was picked up a small number of times. This chain joins TRBV5-4 and TRBJ2-7, with 10 bases that match TRBD1. The CDR3 is made up of 14 amino acids. Germline V gives CDR1 SGHNT, CDR2 YYREEE (reference sequence). The junction had 3 bases not matched to a gene; V was cut back by 4 bases and J by 2 bases. The CDR3 region is CASSAGQGTYEQYF. Written as DNA, the CDR3 is TGTGCCAGCAGCGCGGGACAGGGGACCTACGAGCAGTACTTC. The variable domain in full, with the rest retrieved from reference TRBV5-4 and TRBJ2-7, is ETGVTQSPTHLIKTRGQQVTLRCSSQSGHNTVSWYQQALGQGPQFIFQYYREEENGRGNFPPRFSGLQFPNYSSELNVNALELDDSALYLCASSAGQGTYEQYFGPGTRLTVT.

This clonotype has a count of ten or more. CDR3: CASSRTGGTGELFF. CDR3 bases: TGTGCCAGCAGTCGGACAGGGGGCACCGGGGAGCTGTTTTTT. The chain joins TRBV2 to TRBJ2-2; the match to TRBD1 covers 10 bases. Trimming took 5 bases from V and 4 from J; bases not matched to a gene: 1. This CDR3 has 14 residues. From germline, CDR1 is SNHLY and CDR2 FYNNEI.

This clonotype was observed a few times. The rearrangement joins TRBV19 to TRBJ1-5, with a weak D call TRBD1 (6 bases). CDR3 length: 15 residues. Trimming pared 5 bases from V and 2 bases from J, leaving 13 bases between. In germline, CDR1 is LNHDA, CDR2 SQIVND (reference sequence). The DNA for the CDR3 is TGTGCCAGTAGTCTGGACAGTTGGGGCAATCAGCCCCAGCATTTT. Encoded protein: CASSLDSWGNQPQHF.

This clonotype was picked up many times. This rearrangement joins TRBV29-1 to TRBJ1-6; 7 nucleotides align to TRBD1. The CDR3 is made up of 13 amino acids. Germline trimming cut 5 bases from V and 7 bases from J; bases unmatched to any gene: 5. Germline values: CDR1 SQVTM, CDR2 ANQGSEA. The CDR3 loop reads CSVSAGGNSPLHF. In DNA, the CDR3 is TGCAGCGTTTCGGCAGGGGGGAATTCACCCCTCCACTTT.

This clonotype was seen repeatedly, ten times or more. The genes are TRBV5-1 and TRBJ1-5; D is perhaps TRBD1 (6 bases). The CDR3 sequence is 15 residues long. Germline-derived CDR1 and CDR2 are SGHRS and YFSETQ. With 0 bases removed from V and 4 bases from J, the gap between germline ends came to 11 bases. The CDR3 loop is CASSLGGGANQPQHF. CDR3 sequence (DNA): TGCGCCAGCAGCTTGGGAGGGGGGGCAAATCAGCCCCAGCATTTT. Combining the CDR3 with reference TRBV5-1 and TRBJ1-5 gives the whole variable domain KAGVTQTPRYLIKTRGQQVTLSCSPISGHRSVSWYQQTPGQGLQFLFEYFSETQRNKGNFPGRFSGRQFSNSRSEMNVSTLELGDSALYLCASSLGGGANQPQHFGDGTRLSIL.

This clonotype was found a few times. This chain joins TRBV2 and TRBJ1-5, with D possibly TRBD1 on 6 matching bases. Deletions cut 7 bases from V and 2 bases from J, with 18 bases between. The CDR3 spans 16 residues. Looked up from germline, CDR1 is SNHLY and CDR2 is FYNNEI. This chain's CDR3 is CASNLRGGRGNQPQHF. Here the CDR3 DNA reads TGTGCCAGCAATCTAAGGGGGGGAAGGGGCAATCAGCCCCAGCATTTT.

This clonotype showed up just once. The chain links TRBV7-2 to TRBJ2-7, with TRBD1 as a possible D gene (6 bases). Trimming shortened V by 0 bases and J by 3 bases, and 18 bases separated the two germline ends. Germline V gene data show CDR1 as SGHTA and CDR2 as FQGNSA. This CDR3 has 17 amino acids. CDR3 nucleotides: TGTGCCAGCAGCTTAGCGCATTACGGACAGCGACTCTACGAGCAGTACTTC. Amino acids: CASSLAHYGQRLYEQYF.

The V and J genes are TRBV29-1 and TRBJ1-1; D not certain. Germline V gene data show CDR1 as SQVTM and CDR2 as ANQGSEA. The CDR3 is 15 amino acids. V was clipped by 3 bases and J by 2 bases, with 16 bases between them. CDR3 residues: CSVEEGSMRNTEAFF. The CDR3 DNA is TGCAGCGTTGAGGAGGGTTCAATGAGAAACACTGAAGCTTTCTTT.

The CDR3 protein is CASRPHGTSRGFLETQYF. In nucleotides, the CDR3 is TGTGCCAGCAGGCCTCATGGGACTAGCCGTGGATTCCTGGAGACCCAGTACTTC. This chain joins TRBV12-3 or TRBV12-4 and TRBJ2-5; 9 bases fit TRBD2. Trimming took 6 bases from V and 5 from J; bases not matched to a gene: 19. This CDR3 has 18 residues.

This clonotype was observed a few times. V and J are TRBV15 and TRBJ2-7; D call uncertain. This CDR3 spans 13 amino acids. Germline loops: CDR1 LNHNV, CDR2 YYDKDF (reference sequence). Trimming pared 5 bases from V and 4 bases from J, leaving 12 bases between. The CDR3 sequence: CATSEAGVYEQYF. The CDR3 DNA is TGTGCCACCAGCGAGGCCGGCGTATACGAGCAGTACTTC.

The chain is built from TRBV6-1 and TRBJ2-7, with 7 bases that match TRBD1. The trim removed 1 base at V and 3 bases at J, leaving 6 bases unmatched. The length of the CDR3 is 15 residues. From germline, CDR1 is MNHNS and CDR2 SASEGT. The CDR3 loop is CASSEGTGSFYEQYF. The CDR3 DNA sequence: TGTGCCAGCAGTGAAGGGACAGGTTCCTTCTACGAGCAGTACTTC.

This clonotype turned up a few times. The J gene is TRBJ2-2, the V gene TRBV9; possible D gene TRBD1, 6 bases. Germline assignment: CDR1 SGDLS and CDR2 YYNGEE. The length of the CDR3 is 16 residues. V was cut by 0 bases and J by 2 bases, with 11 bases left in between. The CDR3 reads CASSVEAGENTGELFF. The CDR3 DNA reads as TGTGCCAGCAGCGTAGAAGCAGGGGAAAACACCGGGGAGCTGTTTTTT.

V usage is TRBV4-2 and J usage is TRBJ2-3; the D gene is possibly TRBD1 (6 bases). The CDR3 totals 15 residues. The germline V gene has CDR1 LGHNA and CDR2 YNFKEQ. Trimming stripped 4 bases from V and 2 bases from J, with 13 bases between. The CDR3 loop is CASSLRQVPTDTQYF. The CDR3 coding sequence is TGTGCCAGCAGCCTGCGACAGGTCCCCACAGATACGCAGTATTTT.

Ten or more counts support this clonotype. The chain recombines TRBV7-2 with TRBJ1-1; no clear D. V lost 0 bases and J 1 base, leaving 9 bases between the germline ends. The germline V gene has CDR1 SGHTA and CDR2 FQGNSA. CDR3 length equals 15 residues. DNA of the CDR3: TGTGCCAGCAGCTTAGCGGTGACGACGAACACTGAAGCTTTCTTT. As protein: CASSLAVTTNTEAFF.

J is TRBJ1-1 and V is TRBV2; D ambiguous. This CDR3 is built from 14 residues. Germline CDR1 and CDR2: SNHLY and FYNNEI. The V end was cut by 4 bases, the J end by 0 bases, with 9 bases between. The CDR3 region is CASSVYRMNTEAFF. The CDR3 DNA follows: TGTGCCAGCAGTGTGTACAGAATGAACACTGAAGCTTTCTTT. Using reference TRBV2 and TRBJ1-1 for the parts outside the CDR3, the full variable domain is EPEVTQTPSHQVTQMGQEVILRCVPISNHLYFYWYRQILGQKVEFLVSFYNNEISEKSEIFDDQFSVERPDGSNFTLKIRSTKLEDSAMYFCASSVYRMNTEAFFGQGTRLTVV.

This clonotype occurred a few times. The rearrangement links TRBV4-1 to TRBJ1-1; the D gene is possibly TRBD1 (5 bases). Looked up from germline, CDR1 is MGHRA and CDR2 is YSYEKL. The CDR3 length is 16 residues. V dropped 1 base and J dropped 4 bases, with 16 bases sitting between them. The CDR3 is CASSQVRGYLGTEAFF. CDR3 bases: TGCGCCAGCAGCCAAGTTAGGGGTTACTTGGGCACTGAAGCTTTCTTT.

This clonotype appeared a few times. This chain connects TRBV5-1 to TRBJ2-3; unclear D gene. Trimming took 0 bases from V and 3 from J, leaving 8 bases between them. The CDR3 runs to 14 residues. The V gene's germline CDR1 is SGHRS and CDR2 YFSETQ. CDR3 sequence reads: CASSLDPRTDTQYF. In DNA, the CDR3 is TGCGCCAGCAGCTTGGATCCTAGAACAGATACGCAGTATTTT.

The V gene is TRBV7-9, the J gene TRBJ1-2, with 11 positions matching TRBD1. The germline V gene has CDR1 SEHNR and CDR2 FQNEAQ (reference sequence). The CDR3 is 15 amino acids. The trim removed 4 bases at V and 8 bases at J, leaving 9 bases unmatched. In DNA form, the CDR3 reads TGTGCCAGCAGCTCCGCGGGACAGGGGGTATCCGGCTACACCTTC. Protein sequence: CASSSAGQGVSGYTF.

The rearrangement uses TRBV12-3 or TRBV12-4 and TRBJ2-7; a possible D gene is TRBD1 (6 bases). There are 14 residues in the CDR3. Between the trimmed V and J ends, which lost 3 bases and 7 bases, there was a span of 16 bases. The DNA for the CDR3 is TGTGCCAGCAGTTTGACAGGTTCAAGAATGGAGCAGTACTTC. Translated: CASSLTGSRMEQYF.

This clonotype was picked up a small number of times. The chain combines TRBV2 with TRBJ2-2; the D gene is possibly TRBD2 (6 bases). Germline lookup yields CDR1 SNHLY and CDR2 FYNNEI. The CDR3 covers 15 residues. Trimming took 7 bases from V and 0 from J, leaving 12 bases between them. In nucleotides, the CDR3 is TGTGCCAGCACAGCCCGACTAGCGAACACCGGGGAGCTGTTTTTT. Its translation: CASTARLANTGELFF.

The chain employs TRBV7-2 and TRBJ1-2; 10 positions agree with TRBD1. The CDR3 has 15 residues. V lost 3 bases, J lost 4 bases, and 5 bases stayed unmatched. Germline CDR1 reads SGHTA; CDR2 reads FQGNSA. The CDR3 DNA reads as TGTGCCAGCAGCTTGGGGACAGGGGAAAGCTATGGCTACACCTTC. This sequence encodes CASSLGTGESYGYTF.

CDR3 sequence: CSAREGLQPQHF. CDR3 DNA sequence: TGCAGTGCTAGAGAGGGACTTCAGCCCCAGCATTTT. V usage is TRBV20-1 and J usage is TRBJ1-5; possible D gene TRBD1, 5 bases. Germline V gene sequence: CDR1 DFQATT, CDR2 SNEGSKA (reference sequence). V was pared by 0 bases and J by 6 bases, with 6 bases between. This CDR3 is built from 12 residues.